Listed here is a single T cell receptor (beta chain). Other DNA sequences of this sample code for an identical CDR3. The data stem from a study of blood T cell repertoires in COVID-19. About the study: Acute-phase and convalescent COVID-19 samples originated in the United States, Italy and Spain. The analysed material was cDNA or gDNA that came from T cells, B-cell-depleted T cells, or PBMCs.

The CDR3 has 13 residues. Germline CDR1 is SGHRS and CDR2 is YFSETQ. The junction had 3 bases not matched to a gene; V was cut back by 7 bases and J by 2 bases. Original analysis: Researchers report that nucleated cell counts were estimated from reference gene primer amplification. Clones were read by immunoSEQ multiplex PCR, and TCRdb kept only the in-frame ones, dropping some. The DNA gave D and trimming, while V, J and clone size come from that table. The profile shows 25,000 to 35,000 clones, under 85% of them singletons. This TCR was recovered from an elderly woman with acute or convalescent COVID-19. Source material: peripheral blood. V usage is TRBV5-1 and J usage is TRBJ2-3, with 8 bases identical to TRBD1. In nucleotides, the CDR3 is TGCGCCAGCGGGGACAGGAACACAGATACGCAGTATTTT. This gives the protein CASGDRNTDTQYF.